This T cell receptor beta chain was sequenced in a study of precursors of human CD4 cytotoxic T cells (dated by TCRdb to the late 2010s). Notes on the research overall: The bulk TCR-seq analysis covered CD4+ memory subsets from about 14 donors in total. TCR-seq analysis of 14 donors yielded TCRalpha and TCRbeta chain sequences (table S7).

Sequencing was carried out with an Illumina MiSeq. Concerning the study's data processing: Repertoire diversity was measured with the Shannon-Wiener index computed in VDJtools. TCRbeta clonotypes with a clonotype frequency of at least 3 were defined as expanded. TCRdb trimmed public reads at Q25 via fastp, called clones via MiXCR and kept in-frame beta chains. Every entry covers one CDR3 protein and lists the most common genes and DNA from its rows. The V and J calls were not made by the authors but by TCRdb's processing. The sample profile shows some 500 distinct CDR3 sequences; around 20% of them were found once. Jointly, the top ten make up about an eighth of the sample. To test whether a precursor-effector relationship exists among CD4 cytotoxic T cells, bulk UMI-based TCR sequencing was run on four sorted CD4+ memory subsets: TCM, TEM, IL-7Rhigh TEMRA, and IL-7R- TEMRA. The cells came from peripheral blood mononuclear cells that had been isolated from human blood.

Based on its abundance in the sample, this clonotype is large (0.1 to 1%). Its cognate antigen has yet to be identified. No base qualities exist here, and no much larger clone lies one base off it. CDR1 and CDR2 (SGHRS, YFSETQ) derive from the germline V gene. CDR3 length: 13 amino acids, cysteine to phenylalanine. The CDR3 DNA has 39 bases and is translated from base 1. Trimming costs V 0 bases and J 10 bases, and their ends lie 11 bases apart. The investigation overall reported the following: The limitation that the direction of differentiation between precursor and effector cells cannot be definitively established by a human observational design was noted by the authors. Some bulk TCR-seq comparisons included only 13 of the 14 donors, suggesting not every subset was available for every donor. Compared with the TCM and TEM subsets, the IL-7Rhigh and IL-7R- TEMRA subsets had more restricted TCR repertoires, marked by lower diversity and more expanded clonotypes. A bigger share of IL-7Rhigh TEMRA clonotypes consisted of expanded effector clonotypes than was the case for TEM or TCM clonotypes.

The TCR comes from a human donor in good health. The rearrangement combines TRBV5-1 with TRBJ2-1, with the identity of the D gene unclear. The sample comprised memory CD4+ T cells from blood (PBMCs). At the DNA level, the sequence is TGCGCCAGCAGCTTGGATGCGGAAGGCGAGCAGTTCTTC. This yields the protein CASSLDAEGEQFF.